This T cell receptor (beta chain) was recovered during a study of T cell responses to AZD1222 COVID-19 vaccine. Study-wide results and limits: Spike-specific TCR breadth and depth went up after people got two AZD1222 doses. Females made up more of the donors, who were largely white British, and clonal diversity may have come out too low.

Profiled with immunoSEQ multiplex PCR; TCRdb holds only in-frame clones, not every one. In the table there are some 75,000 clones, 70% to 90% of which are singletons. This clone has only one observation. Antigen specificity is unknown. CDR3 size: 11 residues. Trimming took 7 bases from V and 5 from J, leaving 8 bases between them. The receptor comes from an adult in good health. This sample comprised peripheral blood, obtained on day 0 of AZD1222 vaccination. This chain joins TRBV5-3 and TRBJ2-3; no firm D call. TRBV5-3 is an open reading frame, and its role is uncertain. The CDR3 nucleotides are TGTGCCAGACCCCTGGGAGATACGCAGTATTTT. Translated: CARPLGDTQYF.